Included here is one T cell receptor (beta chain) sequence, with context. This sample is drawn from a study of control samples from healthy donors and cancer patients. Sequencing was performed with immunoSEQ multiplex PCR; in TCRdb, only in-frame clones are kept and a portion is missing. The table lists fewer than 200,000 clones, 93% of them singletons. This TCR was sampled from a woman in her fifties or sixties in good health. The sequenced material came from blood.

The CDR3 protein is CASSLGGGRGNTEAFF. The CDR3 nucleotides are TGTGCCAGCAGCTTGGGAGGTGGTAGGGGGAACACTGAAGCTTTCTTT. The chain carries TRBV7-9 and TRBJ1-1; the D gene is possibly TRBD1 (5 bases). The V and J ends lost 3 bases and 1 base respectively, with 15 bases between them. This CDR3 has 16 amino acids. Germline V gives CDR1 SEHNR, CDR2 FQNEAQ (reference sequence). Combining the CDR3 with reference TRBV7-9 and TRBJ1-1 gives the whole variable domain DTGVSQNPRHKITKRGQNVTFRCDPISEHNRLYWYRQTLGQGPEFLTYFQNEAQLEKSRLLSDRFSAERPKGSFSTLEIQRTEQGDSAMYLCASSLGGGRGNTEAFFGQGTRLTVV.